The clone carrying this T cell receptor (beta chain) was seen a few times. The antigen is not known. The CDR3 is cut off 3 residues early in the read; its end comes from the germline J gene. These data belong to a study of T cell clonality in common variable immunodeficiency. Broader study findings: Reportedly, TCR beta sequences from common variable immunodeficiency showed fewer deletions and N-nucleotide insertions. Compared with healthy controls, CVID subjects showed increased TCRbeta clonality, mostly in about a third.

Heparinized whole blood, roughly 5 to 8 ml, came from each donor. V lost 3 bases, J lost 2 bases, and 13 bases lay in between. CDR1 and CDR2 from the germline V gene are KGHSH and LQKENI. The CDR3 has 15 amino acids. The method was immunoSEQ multiplex PCR; TCRdb's version includes in-frame clones alone and lacks a portion of them. There are roughly 39,000 clones in the sample, none observed a single time. The rearrangement joins TRBV18 to TRBJ1-2; D not certain. The clonotype was recovered from a human donor with common variable immunodeficiency. The specimen was peripheral blood mononuclear cells. The CDR3: CASSPAQKPNYGYTF. The sequenced part of the CDR3 DNA is TGTGCCAGCTCACCGGCACAGAAGCCAAACTATGGC.